These 29 T cell receptor beta chains originate from one sample sequenced in a study of T cell responses to AZD1222 COVID-19 vaccine. TCRdb's copy holds only in-frame clones and misses some; the assay was immunoSEQ multiplex PCR. The data show 100,000 to 150,000 clones, roughly 91% seen once. The sample was peripheral blood, taken on day 0 of MenACWY control vaccination. Receptor source: an adult in good health.

This chain connects TRBV21-1 to TRBJ2-5; the table names TRBD2, a call not compared with the DNA. TRBV21-1 is assigned pseudogene status. The CDR3 has 20 amino acids. The CDR3 DNA follows: TGTGCCAGCAGCAAAGGTTTCAGGACTAGCGGGGAGGGTTGGCAAGAGACCCAGTACTTC. Translation: CASSKGFRTSGEGWQETQYF.

V and J are TRBV3-1 (or the pseudogene TRBV3-2) and TRBJ1-2; perhaps TRBD1 as D (6 bases). Germline CDR1 and CDR2: LGHDT and YNNKEL (reference sequence). Trimming pared 0 bases from V and 5 bases from J, leaving 13 bases between. The CDR3 is 15 residues long. The CDR3 DNA is TGTGCCAGCAGCCAAGACCCAGGGGAGAGGTATGGCTACACCTTC. This sequence encodes CASSQDPGERYGYTF.

This rearrangement joins TRBV6-5 to TRBJ2-7, with 7 nucleotides matching TRBD1. V shed 6 bases and J 1 base; nucleotides not matched to a gene: 3. Germline V gives CDR1 MNHEY, CDR2 SVGAGI. The CDR3 is 13 residues long. The CDR3 region has the DNA TGTGCCAGCAGCGCGACAGGGTCCTACGAGCAGTACTTC. Amino acid sequence: CASSATGSYEQYF.

The chain is built from TRBV11-3 and TRBJ2-3; no definite D call. Germline V lookup: CDR1 SGHNT, CDR2 YENEEA. This CDR3 has 13 residues. Trimming left V 5 bases short and J 6 bases short, with 12 bases between. The CDR3 DNA reads as TGTGCCAGCAGCCTAATCTCATACGATACGCAGTATTTT. Translation: CASSLISYDTQYF.

The CDR3 sequence: CASSTSERGYEQYF. Written as DNA, the CDR3 is TGTGCCAGTAGTACTTCCGAGCGGGGCTACGAGCAGTACTTC. The chain uses TRBV19 and TRBJ2-7, with 7 bases lining up with TRBD2. The CDR3 runs 14 residues. The V segment lost 4 bases and the J segment 3 bases; nucleotides outside the gene matches: 6. CDR1 is LNHDA, CDR2 SQIVND, per germline (reference sequence).

In this sample, this clone turned up once. The chain links TRBV7-3 to TRBJ2-2; D unclear. Germline CDR1 is SGHTA and CDR2 is FQGTGA. The CDR3 runs to 12 residues. V was pared by 3 bases and J by 7 bases, with 6 bases between. CDR3 residues: CASSFVGGELFF. The CDR3 DNA sequence: TGTGCCAGCAGCTTTGTTGGCGGGGAGCTGTTTTTT.

This clone was observed once. The CDR3 reads CASSQSRQDTEAFF. CDR3 nucleotides: TGTGCCAGCAGCCAATCTCGACAGGACACTGAAGCTTTCTTT. The genes are TRBV3-1 (or the pseudogene TRBV3-2) and TRBJ1-1; weak D call: TRBD1 (6 bases). The germline V gene encodes CDR1 LGHDT and CDR2 YNNKEL (reference sequence). The germline V and J ends were trimmed by 2 bases and 3 bases, with 10 bases remaining between them. The CDR3 totals 14 residues.

This clone appeared once. The chain couples TRBV12-2 to TRBJ1-3; TRBD1, as called in the table, went unchecked against the DNA. TRBV12-2 constitutes a pseudogene. CDR3 size: 18 residues. The CDR3 bases are TGTGCAAGTCGCTTGATCCCCAGTTCCCAGGGCCCCGGAAACACCATATATTTT. It yields the protein CASRLIPSSQGPGNTIYF.

The chain couples TRBV28 to TRBJ1-1; a weak D match, TRBD1 (5 bases). From germline, CDR1 is MDHEN and CDR2 SYDVKM. This CDR3 comprises 13 residues. Between the trimmed V and J ends, which lost 3 bases and 4 bases, there was a span of 9 bases. The CDR3 DNA is TGTGCCAGCAGTTTGGGGGGTCGCACTGAAGCTTTCTTT. Its translation is CASSLGGRTEAFF.

V gene TRBV6-2 or TRBV6-3 combines with J gene TRBJ2-1; 11 bases line up with TRBD2. The trim removed 2 bases at V and 3 bases at J, leaving 6 bases unmatched. Germline loops: CDR1 MNHEY, CDR2 SVGEGT. There are 17 residues in the CDR3. The CDR3: CASSYELAGAFYNEQFF. CDR3 DNA sequence: TGTGCCAGCAGTTACGAACTAGCGGGGGCTTTCTACAATGAGCAGTTCTTC.

This chain joins TRBV7-9 and TRBJ1-3; TRBD1 is a possible D gene (6 bases). This CDR3 contains 15 residues. V was trimmed by 1 base and J by 2 bases, leaving 9 bases between them. The germline V gene encodes CDR1 SEHNR and CDR2 FQNEAQ (reference sequence). CDR3 in DNA: TGTGCCAGCAGCTTAGGGCAGGGGACTGGAAACACCATATATTTT. Translation gives CASSLGQGTGNTIYF.

The chain carries TRBV2 and TRBJ2-7, with 14 bases matching TRBD2. The J segment lost 1 base and the V segment lost 6 bases, leaving 14 bases of the junction unmatched. Germline V gives CDR1 SNHLY, CDR2 FYNNEI. This CDR3 is 19 amino acids long. CDR3 amino acids: CASRYPGDRTSGRSYEQYF. CDR3 nucleotide sequence: TGTGCCAGCAGATACCCGGGAGATAGGACTAGCGGGAGGTCCTACGAGCAGTACTTC.

V gene TRBV7-9 combines with J gene TRBJ2-7; D is unresolved. Germline loops: CDR1 SEHNR, CDR2 FQNEAQ (reference sequence). The CDR3 is 12 amino acids. V was clipped by 9 bases and J by 2 bases, with 11 bases between them. CDR3 amino acids: CASSLSAYEQYF. CDR3 bases: TGTGCCAGTTCACTTTCAGCCTACGAGCAGTACTTC.

V and J are TRBV7-2 and TRBJ1-2, with 9 positions matching TRBD1. Losses at the gene ends were 0 bases for V and 14 bases for J; bases not matched to a gene: 7. Germline loops: CDR1 SGHTA, CDR2 FQGNSA. The CDR3 contains 13 residues. This chain's CDR3 is CASSLARGTGWTF. In nucleotides, the CDR3 is TGTGCCAGCAGCTTAGCGCGGGGGACAGGGTGGACCTTC.

The count of this clone is one. The chain combines TRBV19 with TRBJ2-3; D is ambiguous. In germline, CDR1 is LNHDA, CDR2 SQIVND (reference sequence). Trimming shortened V by 6 bases and J by 6 bases, and 13 bases separated the two germline ends. The CDR3 length is 13 residues. The CDR3 DNA is TGTGCCAGTAGCAACCCCGGGTGGGATACGCAGTATTTT. Translated, it gives CASSNPGWDTQYF.

J is TRBJ1-1 and V is TRBV10-3, with TRBD1 matching 7 bases. Germline CDR1 is ENHRY and CDR2 is SYGVKD. This CDR3 is built from 12 residues. Trimming cost V 8 bases and J 8 bases; bases outside gene matches: 8. DNA for the CDR3: TGTGCCATCTCCCGGACAGGATTCGAAGCTTTCTTT. This sequence encodes CAISRTGFEAFF.

The gene calls are TRBV19 and TRBJ1-5; TRBD1 matches at 9 bases. Losses at the gene ends were 5 bases for V and 2 bases for J; bases not matched to a gene: 1. The CDR3 covers 14 residues. Looked up from germline, CDR1 is LNHDA and CDR2 is SQIVND (reference sequence). This chain's CDR3 is CASSWTGGNQPQHF. The CDR3 coding sequence is TGTGCCAGTAGTTGGACAGGGGGCAATCAGCCCCAGCATTTT.

The chain recombines TRBV10-1 with TRBJ2-2, with D perhaps matching TRBD1 (6 bases). V lost 2 bases and J lost 5, with 9 bases in between. The CDR3 has 14 amino acids. Per germline, CDR1 WNHNN and CDR2 SYGVQD (reference sequence). CDR3 amino acids: CASSELTGTGELFF. The CDR3 bases are TGCGCCAGCAGTGAGCTCACAGGGACCGGGGAGCTGTTTTTT.

This chain links TRBV28 with TRBJ1-5; 8 bases map to TRBD1. Trimming took 4 bases from V and 1 from J; bases not matched to a gene: 9. The germline gives CDR1 MDHEN, CDR2 SYDVKM. The CDR3 runs 17 residues. The CDR3 region is CASSSLQGAGSNQPQHF. CDR3 nucleotides: TGTGCCAGCAGTTCCCTCCAGGGGGCGGGAAGCAATCAGCCCCAGCATTTT.

The rearrangement links TRBV6-5 to TRBJ2-3; a possible D gene is TRBD2 (5 bases). CDR1 and CDR2 (germline): MNHEY, SVGAGI. V gave up 6 bases and J gave up 5 bases, with 12 bases separating them. The CDR3 runs 13 residues. The CDR3 spells CASSPGLKDTQYF. The CDR3 bases are TGTGCCAGCAGCCCCGGACTTAAAGATACGCAGTATTTT.

This chain joins TRBV4-3 and TRBJ2-4, with 7 bases that match TRBD2. Germline trimming cut 1 base from V and 0 bases from J; bases unmatched to any gene: 6. Germline V gene sequence: CDR1 LGHNA, CDR2 YSLEER. The CDR3 loop spans 17 amino acids. The CDR3 nucleotides are TGCGCCAGCAGCCAAGGGGGGGGACGGCTAGCCAAAAACATTCAGTACTTC. Its protein is CASSQGGGRLAKNIQYF.

This clone was counted a few times. The rearrangement links TRBV7-8 to TRBJ1-5; D uncertain. This CDR3 is 15 amino acids long. V was cut by 5 bases and J by 5 bases, with 16 bases left in between. Germline V gene data show CDR1 as SGHVS and CDR2 as FQNEAQ. The CDR3 sequence: CASSPRSGFDQPQHF. The CDR3 DNA reads TGTGCCAGCAGCCCTAGGTCGGGATTTGATCAGCCCCAGCATTTT. Full variable domain (outside the CDR3, taken from reference TRBV7-8 and TRBJ1-5): GAGVSQSPRYKVAKRGQDVALRCDPISGHVSLFWYQQALGQGPEFLTYFQNEAQLDKSGLPSDRFFAERPEGSVSTLKIQRTQQEDSAVYLCASSPRSGFDQPQHFGDGTRLSIL.

This clone was seen just once. The rearrangement joins TRBV6-2 or TRBV6-3 to TRBJ1-1; possibly TRBD1 for D (6 bases). This CDR3 contains 15 residues. In germline, CDR1 is MNHEY, CDR2 SVGEGT. Trimming removed 4 bases from V and 3 bases from J, with 15 bases in between. The DNA of the CDR3 is TGTGCCAGCAGTTCTCCACAGGGTATGGACACTGAAGCTTTCTTT. It yields the protein CASSSPQGMDTEAFF.

The sample holds one count of this clone. Here the CDR3 reads CASSPLSSRSYNEQFF. DNA for the CDR3: TGTGCCAGCTCACCTCTATCTAGCAGGTCCTACAATGAGCAGTTCTTC. The rearrangement uses TRBV18 and TRBJ2-1; a possible D gene is TRBD2 (5 bases). This CDR3 is 16 amino acids long. V was shortened by 3 bases and J by 1 base, with 13 bases between the two germline ends. Germline assignment: CDR1 KGHSH and CDR2 LQKENI. The full variable domain, with the rest looked up from reference TRBV18 and TRBJ2-1, is NAGVMQNPRHLVRRRGQEARLRCSPMKGHSHVYWYRQLPEEGLKFMVYLQKENIIDESGMPKERFSAEFPKEGPSILRIQQVVRGDSAAYFCASSPLSSRSYNEQFFGPGTRLTVL.

CDR3 sequence reads: CASSTLAGPYNEQFF. In DNA, the CDR3 is TGTGCCAGTAGTACGCTAGCGGGACCCTACAATGAGCAGTTCTTC. The chain employs TRBV19 and TRBJ2-1, with 9 bases lining up with TRBD2. V was clipped by 4 bases and J by 2 bases; unmatched bases: 3. The CDR3 totals 15 residues. From germline, CDR1 is LNHDA and CDR2 SQIVND (reference sequence).

V gene TRBV29-1 combines with J gene TRBJ2-2; D is unclear. V shed 4 bases and J shed 6 bases, with 9 bases lying between them. The CDR3 loop spans 12 amino acids. Germline V gene lookup returns CDR1 SQVTM and CDR2 ANQGSEA. For the CDR3, the DNA is TGCAGCGTTGGGGTCGGCGCCGGGGAGCTGTTTTTT. Its translation is CSVGVGAGELFF.

This clone was seen once. The chain is built from TRBV5-4 and TRBJ1-5; a possible D gene is TRBD1 (5 bases). CDR3 length equals 15 residues. V was clipped by 2 bases and J by 5 bases, with 14 bases between them. Germline assignment: CDR1 SGHNT and CDR2 YYREEE (reference sequence). The CDR3, as DNA: TGTGCCAGCAGCTTTTCTGGGGGGAAGGATCAGCCCCAGCATTTT. Its translation is CASSFSGGKDQPQHF.

The chain links TRBV28 to TRBJ1-6, with D maybe TRBD1 (5 bases). The CDR3 length is 15 residues. V was cut by 8 bases and J by 9 bases, with 20 bases left in between. Germline CDR1 and CDR2: MDHEN and SYDVKM. The CDR3 reads CASGPGTQLGSPLHF. CDR3 sequence (DNA): TGTGCCAGCGGCCCCGGGACGCAGTTGGGTTCACCCCTCCACTTT.

The chain links TRBV2 to TRBJ2-6; maybe TRBD1 (5 bases). V was pared by 7 bases and J by 1 base, with 8 bases between. Per the germline V gene, CDR1 is SNHLY and CDR2 is FYNNEI. This CDR3 has 14 amino acids. CDR3 bases: TGTGCCAGCACCTCAGGGTCTGGGGCCAACGTCCTGACTTTC. Its protein product is CASTSGSGANVLTF.